This T cell receptor beta chain was sequenced for a study of shared clonotypes between healthy human individuals. On the study more broadly: The study drew on a couple of women and a few men aged 18 to 49 as donors.

The assay was immunoSEQ multiplex PCR, and TCRdb's table has in-frame clones only and misses some. The sample yields some 1.4 million clones, around 97% seen once. To note about this clone: A read error may produce the germline difference seen at one junction end.

Germline lookup yields CDR1 MNHNS and CDR2 SASEGT. This CDR3 has 14 residues. The clonotype was recovered from a man aged 30 to 39 in good health. The sequenced sample consisted of naive CD4+ T cells sorted from blood. The subset here: CD45RA+ positively selected. V is TRBV6-1 and J is TRBJ2-7; perhaps TRBD1 as D (6 bases). CDR3 nucleotide sequence: TGTGTCAGCAGTGTCGACAGGAGCTCCTACGAGCAGTACTTC. This gives the protein CVSSVDRSSYEQYF.